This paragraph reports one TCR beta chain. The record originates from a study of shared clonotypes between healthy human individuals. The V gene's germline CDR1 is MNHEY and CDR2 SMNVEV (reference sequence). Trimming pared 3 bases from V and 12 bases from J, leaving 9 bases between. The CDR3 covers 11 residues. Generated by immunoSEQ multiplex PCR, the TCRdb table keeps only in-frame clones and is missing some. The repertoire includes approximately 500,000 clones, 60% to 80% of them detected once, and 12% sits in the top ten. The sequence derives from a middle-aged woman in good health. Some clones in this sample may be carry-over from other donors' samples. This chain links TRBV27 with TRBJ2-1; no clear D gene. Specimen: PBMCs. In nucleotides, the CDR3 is TGTGCCAGCAGTTTTGGACGGCGGCAGTTCTTC. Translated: CASSFGRRQFF.